This is a list of T cell receptor beta chains from one sample in a study of T-cell memory formation after mild COVID-19. TCRdb reprocessed the 5' RACE reads via MiXCR and lists one record per CDR3 protein. The table has approximately 500,000 distinct CDR3 sequences, about 23% seen once. Sequences were obtained from PBMCs or a T cell subset sorted from them (not recorded which). The receptor set was obtained from an adult woman who had mild COVID-19 (a few samples of this study predate the infection). Cell type and time point are not known. Both conserved end residues are part of each CDR3. The D gene is left open where the match is weak. Some rows have no size entry. The others give once, few or many, or a class for an expanded clone.

CDR3 protein | CDR3 DNA | clone size | D gene | J gene | V gene
CASSVGSQQETQYF | TGTGCCAGCAGCGTAGGCAGCCAGCAAGAGACCCAGTACTTC | - | - | TRBJ2-5 | TRBV9
CASSLDQPQHF | TGCGCCAGCAGCTTGGACCAGCCCCAGCATTTT | many | - | TRBJ1-5 | TRBV5-1
CASSISAGGVTDTQYF | TGTGCCAGCAGCATATCCGCGGGGGGGGTCACAGATACGCAGTATTTT | - | TRBD2 | TRBJ2-3 | TRBV5-6
CASSLEGQGNQPQHF | TGCGCCAGCAGCTTGGAGGGACAAGGGAATCAGCCCCAGCATTTT | few | - | TRBJ1-5 | TRBV5-1
CASSLEGISYEQYF | TGTGCCAGCAGCTTGGAGGGGATCTCCTACGAGCAGTACTTC | few | - | TRBJ2-7 | TRBV11-2
CASSFTGSQETQYF | TGTGCCAGCAGCTTCACGGGATCGCAAGAGACCCAGTACTTC | - | - | TRBJ2-5 | TRBV5-4
CASSFEGRYGYTF | TGTGCCAGCAGTTTCGAGGGCCGCTATGGCTACACCTTC | many | - | TRBJ1-2 | TRBV6-5
CASSLGIREYTDTQYF | TGTGCCAGCAGCTTAGGAATCCGGGAGTACACAGATACGCAGTATTTT | few | - | TRBJ2-3 | TRBV7-9
CASSFRQGQSRYEQYF | TGCGCCAGCAGCTTCAGGCAGGGGCAAAGTAGGTACGAGCAGTACTTC | - | - | TRBJ2-7 | TRBV5-1
CASSLEGWSQNSNEKLFF | TGCGCCAGCAGCTTGGAGGGGTGGTCCCAAAACTCTAATGAAAAACTGTTTTTT | few | - | TRBJ1-4 | TRBV5-1
CASSPAGGGETQYF | TGTGCCAGCAGCCCCGCGGGCGGGGGAGAGACCCAGTACTTC | - | TRBD2 | TRBJ2-5 | TRBV7-7
CASVGTGGRNSPLHF | TGTGCCAGCGTGGGGACAGGAGGAAGGAATTCACCCCTCCACTTT | - | TRBD1 | TRBJ1-6 | TRBV6-6
CASSPEGQFYEQYF | TGTGCCAGCAGCCCGGAGGGACAGTTCTACGAGCAGTACTTC | few | - | TRBJ2-7 | TRBV5-5
CASSPVSGTGVYEQYF | TGCGCCAGCAGCCCCGTGTCCGGGACAGGGGTCTACGAGCAGTACTTC | - | TRBD1 | TRBJ2-7 | TRBV5-1
CASSREREQPPETQYF | TGTGCCAGCAGCCGGGAGCGGGAGCAACCGCCAGAGACCCAGTACTTC | - | TRBD2 | TRBJ2-5 | TRBV7-2
CASSQDRGGVGEQFF | TGCGCCAGCAGCCAAGATCGGGGAGGGGTCGGCGAGCAGTTCTTC | - | TRBD2 | TRBJ2-1 | TRBV4-1
CASSPYCSGANVLTF | TGCGCCAGCAGTCCCTATTGCTCTGGGGCCAACGTCCTGACTTTC | few | - | TRBJ2-6 | TRBV23-1
CSAGGLAGNSYEQYF | TGCAGTGCTGGTGGACTAGCGGGCAACTCCTACGAGCAGTACTTC | - | TRBD2 | TRBJ2-7 | TRBV20-1
CASSQSGLAGGGELFF | TGTGCCAGCAGCCAGAGCGGACTAGCGGGGGGCGGGGAGCTGTTTTTT | - | TRBD2 | TRBJ2-2 | TRBV7-2
CASSRWGANDNSPLHF | TGTGCCAGCAGCCGATGGGGCGCGAATGATAATTCACCCCTCCACTTT | - | - | TRBJ1-6 | TRBV7-3
CSARPPASRNEQFF | TGCAGTGCTAGACCTCCCGCATCCCGCAATGAGCAGTTCTTC | few | - | TRBJ2-1 | TRBV20-1
CASSEFGQGAYEQYF | TGTGCCAGCAGTGAATTCGGACAGGGGGCCTACGAGCAGTACTTC | - | TRBD1 | TRBJ2-7 | TRBV2
CASSFGRRGAGTDTQYF | TGCGCCAGCAGCTTCGGTAGGAGGGGCGCCGGCACAGATACGCAGTATTTT | few | - | TRBJ2-3 | TRBV4-1
CSANRYRGPAYEQYF | TGCAGTGCCAACCGGTACAGGGGGCCAGCCTACGAGCAGTACTTC | - | TRBD1 | TRBJ2-7 | TRBV20-1
CASSLDAGRTGELFF | TGCGCCAGCAGCTTGGATGCAGGGAGAACCGGGGAGCTGTTTTTT | few | - | TRBJ2-2 | TRBV5-1
CASSLATGFSTDTQYF | TGCGCCAGCAGCTTGGCCACAGGGTTTAGCACAGATACGCAGTATTTT | - | - | TRBJ2-3 | TRBV5-1